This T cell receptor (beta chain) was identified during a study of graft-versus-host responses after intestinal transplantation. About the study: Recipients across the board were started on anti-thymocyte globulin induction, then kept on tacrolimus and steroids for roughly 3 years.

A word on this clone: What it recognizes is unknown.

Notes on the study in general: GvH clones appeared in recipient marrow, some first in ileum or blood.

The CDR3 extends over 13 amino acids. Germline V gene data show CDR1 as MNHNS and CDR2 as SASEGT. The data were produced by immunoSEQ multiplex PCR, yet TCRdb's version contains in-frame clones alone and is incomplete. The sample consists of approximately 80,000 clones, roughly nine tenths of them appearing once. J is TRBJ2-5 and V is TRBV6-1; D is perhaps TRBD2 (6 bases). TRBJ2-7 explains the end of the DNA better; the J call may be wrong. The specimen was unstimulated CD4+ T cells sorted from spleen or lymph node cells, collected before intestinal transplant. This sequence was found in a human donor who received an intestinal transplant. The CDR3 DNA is TGTGCCAGCTCAGCGGGCCACTCCTACGAGCAGTACTTC. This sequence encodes CASSAGHSYEQYF.